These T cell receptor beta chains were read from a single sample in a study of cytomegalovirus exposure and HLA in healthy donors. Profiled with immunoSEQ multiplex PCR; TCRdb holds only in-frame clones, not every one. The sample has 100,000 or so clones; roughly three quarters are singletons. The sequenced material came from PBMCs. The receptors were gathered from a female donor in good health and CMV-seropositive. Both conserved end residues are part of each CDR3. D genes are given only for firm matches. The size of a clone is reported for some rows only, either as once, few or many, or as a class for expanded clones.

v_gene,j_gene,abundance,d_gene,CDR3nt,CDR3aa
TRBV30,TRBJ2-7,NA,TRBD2,TGTGCCTCTCAAGGGCTAGCGGGAGTCTACGAGCAGTACTTC,CASQGLAGVYEQYF
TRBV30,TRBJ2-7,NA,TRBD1,TGTGCCTGGAGTAGGGGACAGGGTCATTACGAGCAGTACTTC,CAWSRGQGHYEQYF
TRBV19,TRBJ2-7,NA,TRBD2,TGTGCCAGTGCCAGGCGGACTAGCGGGTACGAGCAGTACTTC,CASARRTSGYEQYF
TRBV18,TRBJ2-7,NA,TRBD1,TGTGCCAGCTCAACCGGGACAGGGGGCTTCTACGAGCAGTACTTC,CASSTGTGGFYEQYF
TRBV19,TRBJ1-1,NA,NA,TGTGCCAGTCGGGGATGGACTGAAGCTTTCTTT,CASRGWTEAFF
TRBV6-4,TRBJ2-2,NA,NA,TGTGCCAGCAGTGTAAGCGGAGACACCGGGGAGCTGTTTTTT,CASSVSGDTGELFF
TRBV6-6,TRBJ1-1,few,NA,TGTGCCAGCAGTTCTCCGGGGGGACTCACTGAAGCTTTCTTT,CASSSPGGLTEAFF
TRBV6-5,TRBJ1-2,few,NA,TGTGCCAGCAGTTACTCGGTGGGCGGGTATGGCTACACCTTC,CASSYSVGGYGYTF
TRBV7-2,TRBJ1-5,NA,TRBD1,TGTGCCAGCAGCCCGAAAGGGGGCAGGGTGGGCCAGCCCCAGCATTTT,CASSPKGGRVGQPQHF
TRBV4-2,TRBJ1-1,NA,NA,TGTGCCAGCAGCTTGGTGCGGGGTTCGGAGAGCGCTGAAGCTTTCTTT,CASSLVRGSESAEAFF
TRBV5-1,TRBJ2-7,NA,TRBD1,TGCGCCAGCAGGCGCAACAGGGGCCCCTACGAGCAGTACTTC,CASRRNRGPYEQYF
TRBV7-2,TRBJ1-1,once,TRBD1,TGTGCCAGCAGCTGGCAGGGGGCAGTGAACACTGAAGCTTTCTTT,CASSWQGAVNTEAFF
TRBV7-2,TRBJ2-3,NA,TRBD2,TGTGCCAGCAGCCCAGGACTAGCCTTTCTTCTGTATTTT,CASSPGLAFLLYF
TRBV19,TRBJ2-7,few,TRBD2,TGTGCCAGTAGTACCCCCCGCCGGGGGGGAAGGTACGAGCAGTACTTC,CASSTPRRGGRYEQYF
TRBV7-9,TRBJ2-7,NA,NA,TGTGCCAGCAATCAGGATCAGCTCTCCTACGAGCAGTACTTC,CASNQDQLSYEQYF
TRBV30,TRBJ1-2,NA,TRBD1,TGTGCCTGGATTCTTTACGGGACAGGCCACGATGCGGACTATGGCTACACCTTC,CAWILYGTGHDADYGYTF
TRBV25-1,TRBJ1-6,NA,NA,TGTGCCAGCAGAAGGGAGTCCGGCAATTCACCCCTCCACTTT,CASRRESGNSPLHF
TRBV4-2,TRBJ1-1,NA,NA,TGTGCCAGCAGCCAAGCCGTAGCCCGTGAAGCTTTCTTT,CASSQAVAREAFF
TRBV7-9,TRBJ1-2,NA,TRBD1,TGTGCCAGCAGCTTAAGCCCCCCGACAGGGGAAGGCTACACCTTC,CASSLSPPTGEGYTF
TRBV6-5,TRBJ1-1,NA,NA,TGTGCCAGCAGTTCCAATACAGGGATATCAGTCACTGAAGCTTTCTTT,CASSSNTGISVTEAFF
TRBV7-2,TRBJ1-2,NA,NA,TGTGCCAGCAGCTTAGGGCCGGAGGACTATGGCTACACCTTC,CASSLGPEDYGYTF
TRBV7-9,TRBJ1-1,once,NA,TGTGCCAGCAGCTTTCCGGGCACTGAAGCTTTCTTT,CASSFPGTEAFF
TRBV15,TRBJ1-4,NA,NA,TGTGCCACCGGCAGAGATCGGGGAGGGGGTGAAAAACTGTTTTTT,CATGRDRGGGEKLFF
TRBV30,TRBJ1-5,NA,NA,TGTGCCTGGAGCCTTCGACAGATTAATCAGCCCCAGCATTTT,CAWSLRQINQPQHF
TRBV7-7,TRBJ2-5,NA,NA,TGTGCCAGCAGCTTAGCAGGGCAGGGAGAGACCCAGTACTTC,CASSLAGQGETQYF